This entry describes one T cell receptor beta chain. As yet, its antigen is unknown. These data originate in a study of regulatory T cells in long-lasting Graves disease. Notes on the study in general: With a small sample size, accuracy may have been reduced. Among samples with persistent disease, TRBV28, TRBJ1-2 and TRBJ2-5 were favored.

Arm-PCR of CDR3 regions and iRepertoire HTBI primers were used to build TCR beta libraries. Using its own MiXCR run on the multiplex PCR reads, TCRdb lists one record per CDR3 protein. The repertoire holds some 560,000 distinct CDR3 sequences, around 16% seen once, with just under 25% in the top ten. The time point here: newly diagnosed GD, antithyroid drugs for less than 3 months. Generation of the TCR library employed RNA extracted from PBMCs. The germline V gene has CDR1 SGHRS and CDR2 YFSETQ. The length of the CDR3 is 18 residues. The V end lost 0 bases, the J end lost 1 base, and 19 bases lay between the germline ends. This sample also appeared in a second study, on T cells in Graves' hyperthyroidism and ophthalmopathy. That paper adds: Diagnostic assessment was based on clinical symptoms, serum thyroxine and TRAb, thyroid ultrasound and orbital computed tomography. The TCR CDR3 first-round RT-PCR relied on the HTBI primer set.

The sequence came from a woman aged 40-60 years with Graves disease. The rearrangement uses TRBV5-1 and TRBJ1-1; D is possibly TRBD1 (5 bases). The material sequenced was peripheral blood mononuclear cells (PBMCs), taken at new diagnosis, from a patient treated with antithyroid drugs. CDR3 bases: TGCGCCAGCAGCTTGGCCAGGAGGGGTTTAAAGTGGAACACTGAAGCTTTCTTT. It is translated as CASSLARRGLKWNTEAFF.